This is a list of T cell receptor beta chains from one sample in a study of CD8 T cells in ankylosing spondylitis. TCRdb re-analysed the 5' RACE reads in MiXCR, keeping a single row per CDR3 protein. The sample contains under 250,000 distinct CDR3 sequences, around 24% of which appear only once. Material for sequencing was blood, either unsorted or a sorted T cell fraction (not recorded which). The origin of the receptors is a male donor with ankylosing spondylitis or in good health (not recorded which). Each CDR3 is given with its conserved first and last residue. A D gene is named only where the DNA matches it firmly. Clone size is stated in some rows and not others, as once, few, many or a class when expanded.

NA | 13 | TRBJ1-5 | many | TRBV10-3 | CAIGLGAHQPQHF | TGTGCCATCGGTTTGGGGGCCCATCAGCCCCAGCATTTT
NA | 18 | TRBJ2-6 | NA | TRBV12-3/TRBV12-4 | CASSLGGTRISGANVLTF | TGTGCCAGCAGTTTAGGGGGGACACGTATCTCTGGGGCCAACGTCCTGACTTTC
NA | 15 | TRBJ2-5 | NA | TRBV24-1 | CATSGPEGAGETQYF | TGTGCCACCAGTGGCCCCGAAGGGGCAGGAGAGACCCAGTACTTC
NA | 16 | TRBJ2-1 | few | TRBV7-2 | CASSLVAGSSYNEQFF | TGTGCCAGCAGCTTAGTGGCGGGTAGCTCCTACAATGAGCAGTTCTTC
NA | 13 | TRBJ1-3 | many | TRBV12-3/TRBV12-4 | CASTRGVGNTIYF | TGTGCCAGCACCAGGGGCGTAGGAAACACCATATATTTT
NA | 14 | TRBJ1-4 | many | TRBV12-3/TRBV12-4 | CASSAGRNNEKLFF | TGTGCCAGCAGTGCCGGACGGAATAATGAAAAACTGTTTTTT
NA | 17 | TRBJ2-1 | NA | TRBV6-5 | CASSYHRGVVGLNEQFF | TGTGCCAGCAGTTACCACCGGGGAGTCGTCGGACTCAATGAGCAGTTCTTC
TRBD2 | 12 | TRBJ2-7 | NA | TRBV29-1 | CSVGAGGPWQYF | TGCAGCGTTGGAGCGGGAGGGCCATGGCAGTACTTC
NA | 11 | TRBJ2-7 | few | TRBV3-1 | CASSTTDLQYF | TGTGCCAGCAGCACAACCGATTTACAGTACTTC
NA | 13 | TRBJ2-1 | few | TRBV29-1 | CSFRQGRYNEQFF | TGCAGTTTCAGGCAGGGGAGGTACAATGAGCAGTTCTTC